Detailed here is one T cell receptor beta chain. Antigen specificity is unknown. The CDR3 consists of 15 residues. Germline CDR1 reads SGHNT; CDR2 reads YYREEE (reference sequence). The ends were cut back, 0 bases at V and 0 bases at J, with 7 bases in the middle. This entry is derived from a study of beta chain features in type 1 diabetes. Study-level findings and limits: Shortening that was moderate but significant affected the TCRB CDR3s of Type 1 diabetes patients in all four CD4+ subsets.

Investigators reverse transcribed all isolated RNA, so they sequenced expressed TCRB transcripts. The method was immunoSEQ multiplex PCR; TCRdb's version includes in-frame clones alone and lacks a portion of them. Of 600,000 to 750,000 clones listed, under 15% are singletons. Sample: naive CD4+ T cells from blood. The chain carries TRBV5-4 and TRBJ1-5, with TRBD1 as a possible D gene (5 bases). This receptor was obtained from a man aged 25-40 years with type 1 diabetes. CDR3 sequence (DNA): TGTGCCAGCAGCTTGGGAGGGGTTAGCAATCAGCCCCAGCATTTT. It yields the protein CASSLGGVSNQPQHF.